The 5 T cell receptor beta chains given below trace back to one sample, sequenced in a study of CD8+ T cells in alopecia areata. The treatment here: oral pan-JAK inhibitor, 5-10 mg twice daily. Extracted from the samples, RNA was reverse transcribed into cDNA to serve as the sequencing template. The table came from immunoSEQ multiplex PCR; TCRdb's copy has only in-frame clones and leaves some out. This table holds 150,000 to 200,000 clones, about three fifths found once. The specimen was CD4+ T cells sorted from blood, collected at week 24, from a patient treated with tofacitinib. These receptor sequences come from a human donor with alopecia areata.

This chain uses TRBV6-5 with TRBJ1-1; D is unclear. Germline V gene lookup returns CDR1 MNHEY and CDR2 SVGAGI. CDR3 size: 13 residues. Trimming took off 8 bases at V and 8 bases at J, with 18 bases between the two ends. The CDR3 DNA sequence: TGTGCCAGCGGCCTCAGCCGGGGATCAGAAGCTTTCTTT. The encoded protein is CASGLSRGSEAFF.

The J gene is TRBJ1-5, the V gene TRBV7-6, with D possibly TRBD1 on 5 matching bases. V was trimmed by 2 bases and J by 7 bases, leaving 9 bases between them. CDR3 length: 13 amino acids. Germline V lookup: CDR1 SGHVS, CDR2 FNYEAQ. CDR3 region: CASSLSQGQPQHF. In DNA form, the CDR3 reads TGTGCCAGCAGCTTATCGCAGGGACAGCCCCAGCATTTT.

This clone showed up just a few times. This chain connects TRBV7-6 to TRBJ1-6; 7 bases are a match to TRBD1. The germline V gene has CDR1 SGHVS and CDR2 FNYEAQ. V lost 2 bases and J lost 8; bases outside the gene matches: 0. The CDR3 length is 13 residues. The CDR3 region has the DNA TGTGCCAGCAGCTTAACAGGGGATTCACCCCTCCACTTT. Translating gives CASSLTGDSPLHF. Looking up the rest from reference TRBV7-6 and TRBJ1-6 gives the full variable domain: GAGVSQSPRYKVTKRGQDVALRCDPISGHVSLYWYRQALGQGPEFLTYFNYEAQQDKSGLPNDRFSAERPEGSISTLTIQRTEQRDSAMYRCASSLTGDSPLHFGNGTRLTVT.

In DNA, the CDR3 is TGTGCCAGCAGTGGTTGGACGGGGAACACTGAAGCTTTCTTT. Amino acid sequence: CASSGWTGNTEAFF. This chain connects TRBV6-5 to TRBJ1-1; D unclear. The CDR3 totals 14 residues. Looked up from germline, CDR1 is MNHEY and CDR2 is SVGAGI. The ends were cut back, 5 bases at V and 1 base at J, with 11 bases in the middle.

The J gene is TRBJ1-1, the V gene TRBV29-1; a weak D match, TRBD1 (6 bases). CDR1 is SQVTM, CDR2 ANQGSEA, per germline. The CDR3 is made up of 12 amino acids. Deletions cut 7 bases from V and 2 bases from J, with 11 bases between. The CDR3 nucleotides read TGCAGCGCGAAACAGGGTAACACTGAAGCTTTCTTT. Protein product: CSAKQGNTEAFF.